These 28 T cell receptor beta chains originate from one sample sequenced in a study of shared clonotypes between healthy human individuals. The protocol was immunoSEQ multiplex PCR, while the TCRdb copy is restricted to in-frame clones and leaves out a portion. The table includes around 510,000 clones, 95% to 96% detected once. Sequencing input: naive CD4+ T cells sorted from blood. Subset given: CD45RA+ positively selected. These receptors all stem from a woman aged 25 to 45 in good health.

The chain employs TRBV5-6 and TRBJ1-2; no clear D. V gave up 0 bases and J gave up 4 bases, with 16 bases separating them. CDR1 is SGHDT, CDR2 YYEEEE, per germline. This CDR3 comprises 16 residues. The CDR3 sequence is CASSLDGMDAGYGYTF. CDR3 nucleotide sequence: TGTGCCAGCAGCTTGGACGGTATGGATGCTGGCTATGGCTACACCTTC. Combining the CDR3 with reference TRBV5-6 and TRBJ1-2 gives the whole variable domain DAGVTQSPTHLIKTRGQQVTLRCSPKSGHDTVSWYQQALGQGPQFIFQYYEEEERQRGNFPDRFSGHQFPNYSSELNVNALLLGDSALYLCASSLDGMDAGYGYTFGSGTRLTVV.

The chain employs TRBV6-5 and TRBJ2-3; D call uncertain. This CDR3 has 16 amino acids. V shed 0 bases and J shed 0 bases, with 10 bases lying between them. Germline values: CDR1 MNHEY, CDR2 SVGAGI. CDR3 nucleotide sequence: TGTGCCAGCAGTTACTCGAAGCCCGAAAGCACAGATACGCAGTATTTT. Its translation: CASSYSKPESTDTQYF.

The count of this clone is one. CDR3 loop: CASRGEAHGGELFF. The DNA of the CDR3 is TGCGCCAGCCGGGGGGAGGCTCATGGCGGGGAGCTGTTTTTT. The chain employs TRBV5-1 and TRBJ2-2, with 7 nucleotides matching TRBD2. CDR1 and CDR2 (germline): SGHRS, YFSETQ. This CDR3 contains 14 residues. V shed 7 bases and J 7 bases; nucleotides not matched to a gene: 10.

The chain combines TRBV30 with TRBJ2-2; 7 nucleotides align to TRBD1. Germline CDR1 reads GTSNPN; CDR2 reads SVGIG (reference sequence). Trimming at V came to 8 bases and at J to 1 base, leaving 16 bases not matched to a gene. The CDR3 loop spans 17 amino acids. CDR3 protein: CAVGVRWRTGNTGELFF. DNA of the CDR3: TGTGCCGTGGGGGTTCGATGGAGGACAGGGAACACCGGGGAGCTGTTTTTT.

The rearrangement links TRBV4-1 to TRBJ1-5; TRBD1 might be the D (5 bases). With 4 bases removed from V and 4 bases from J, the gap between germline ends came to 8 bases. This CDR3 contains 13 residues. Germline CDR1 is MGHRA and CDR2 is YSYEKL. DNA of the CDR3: TGCGCCAGCAGCCGGGCAGGGAATCAGCCCCAGCATTTT. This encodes CASSRAGNQPQHF.

The CDR3 spells CASSLVEDSIIAFF. Written as DNA, the CDR3 is TGTGCCAGCAGCTTAGTCGAGGACAGCATTATAGCTTTCTTT. V is TRBV11-2 and J is TRBJ1-1, with a possible D match to TRBD1 (6 bases). CDR3 length: 14 amino acids. Germline values: CDR1 SGHAT, CDR2 FQNNGV. V was cut by 1 base and J by 10 bases, with 16 bases left in between. Combining the CDR3 with reference TRBV11-2 and TRBJ1-1 gives the whole variable domain EAGVAQSPRYKIIEKRQSVAFWCNPISGHATLYWYQQILGQGPKLLIQFQNNGVVDDSQLPKDRFSAERLKGVDSTLKIQPAKLEDSAVYLCASSLVEDSIIAFFGQGTRLTVV.

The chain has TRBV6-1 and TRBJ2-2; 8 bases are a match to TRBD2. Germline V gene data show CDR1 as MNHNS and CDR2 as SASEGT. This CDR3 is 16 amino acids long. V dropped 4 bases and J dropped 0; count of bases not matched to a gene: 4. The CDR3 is CASSARLAPNTGELFF. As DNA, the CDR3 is TGTGCCAGCAGTGCAAGACTAGCGCCGAACACCGGGGAGCTGTTTTTT.

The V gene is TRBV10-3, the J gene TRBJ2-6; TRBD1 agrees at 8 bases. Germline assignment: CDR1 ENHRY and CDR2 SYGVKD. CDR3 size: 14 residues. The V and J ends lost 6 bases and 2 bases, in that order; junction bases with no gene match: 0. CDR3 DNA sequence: TGTGCCATCAGGGGACAGGCTGGGGCCAACGTCCTGACTTTC. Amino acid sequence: CAIRGQAGANVLTF.

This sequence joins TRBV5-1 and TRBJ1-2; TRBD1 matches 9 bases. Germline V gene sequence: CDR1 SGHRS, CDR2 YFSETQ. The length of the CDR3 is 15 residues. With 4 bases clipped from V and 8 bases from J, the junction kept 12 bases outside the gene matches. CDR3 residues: CASSPGQGPIAGYTF. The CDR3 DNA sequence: TGCGCCAGCAGCCCCGGACAGGGGCCAATAGCGGGCTACACCTTC.

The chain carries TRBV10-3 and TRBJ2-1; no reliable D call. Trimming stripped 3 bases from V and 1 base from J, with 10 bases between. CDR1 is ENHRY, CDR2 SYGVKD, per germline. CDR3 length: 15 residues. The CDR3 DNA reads TGTGCCATCAGTGATCCTAGTCGTTCCTACAATGAGCAGTTCTTC. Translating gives CAISDPSRSYNEQFF.

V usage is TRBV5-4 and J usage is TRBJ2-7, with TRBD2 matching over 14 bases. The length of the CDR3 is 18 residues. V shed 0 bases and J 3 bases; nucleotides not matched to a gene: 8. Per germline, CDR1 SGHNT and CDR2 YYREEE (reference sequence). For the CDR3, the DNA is TGTGCCAGCAGCTTGGTGTCTGTGGGGACTAGCGGGGGCTACGAGCAGTACTTC. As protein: CASSLVSVGTSGGYEQYF.

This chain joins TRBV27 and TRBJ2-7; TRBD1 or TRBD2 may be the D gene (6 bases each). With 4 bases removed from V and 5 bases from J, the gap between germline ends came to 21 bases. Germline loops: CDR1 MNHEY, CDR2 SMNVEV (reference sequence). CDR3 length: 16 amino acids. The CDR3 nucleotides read TGTGCCAGCAGTTCCCTCCGTCCCGGGGGCCTGGACGAGCAGTACTTC. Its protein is CASSSLRPGGLDEQYF.

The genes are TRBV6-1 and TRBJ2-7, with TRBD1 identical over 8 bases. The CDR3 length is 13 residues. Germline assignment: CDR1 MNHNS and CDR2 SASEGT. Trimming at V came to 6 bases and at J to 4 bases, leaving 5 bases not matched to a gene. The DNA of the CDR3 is TGTGCCAGCAGGGGACAGGTAGCGTACGAGCAGTACTTC. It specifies CASRGQVAYEQYF.

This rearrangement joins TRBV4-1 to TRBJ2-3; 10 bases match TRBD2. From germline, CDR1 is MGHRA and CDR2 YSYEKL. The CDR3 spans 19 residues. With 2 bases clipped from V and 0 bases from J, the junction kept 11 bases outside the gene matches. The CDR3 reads CASSQSSGSRRASTDTQYF. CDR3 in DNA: TGCGCCAGCAGCCAATCTAGCGGGAGCCGGAGGGCAAGCACAGATACGCAGTATTTT.

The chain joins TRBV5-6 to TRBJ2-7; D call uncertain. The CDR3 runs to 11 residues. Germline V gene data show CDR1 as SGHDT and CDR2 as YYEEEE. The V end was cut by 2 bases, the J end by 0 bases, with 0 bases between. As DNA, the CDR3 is TGTGCCAGCAGCTTCTCCTACGAGCAGTACTTC. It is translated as CASSFSYEQYF.

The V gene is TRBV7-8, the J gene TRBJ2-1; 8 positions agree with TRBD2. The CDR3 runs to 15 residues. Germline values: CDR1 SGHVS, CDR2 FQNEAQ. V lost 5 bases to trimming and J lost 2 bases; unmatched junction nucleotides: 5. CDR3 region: CASSRRGGPYNEQFF. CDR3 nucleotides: TGTGCCAGCAGCCGCCGGGGGGGGCCCTACAATGAGCAGTTCTTC.

CDR3 in DNA: TGTGCCAGTAGTTTTAGGGGATCCCACGAGCAGTACTTC. Protein product: CASSFRGSHEQYF. The chain employs TRBV19 and TRBJ2-7; maybe TRBD1 (5 bases). The CDR3 extends over 13 amino acids. Germline CDR1 LNHDA, CDR2 SQIVND (reference sequence). Trimming left V 5 bases short and J 5 bases short, with 13 bases between.

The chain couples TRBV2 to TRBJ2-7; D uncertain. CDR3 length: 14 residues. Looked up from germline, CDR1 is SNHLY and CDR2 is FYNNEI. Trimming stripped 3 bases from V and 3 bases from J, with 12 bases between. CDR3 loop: CASSELGPLYEQYF. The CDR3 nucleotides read TGTGCCAGCAGTGAGTTAGGACCTCTCTACGAGCAGTACTTC.

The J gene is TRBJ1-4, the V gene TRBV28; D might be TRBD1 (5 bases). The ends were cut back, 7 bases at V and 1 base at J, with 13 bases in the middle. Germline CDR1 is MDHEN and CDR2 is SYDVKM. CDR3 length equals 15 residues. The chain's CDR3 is CASTRRGVTNEKLFF. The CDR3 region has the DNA TGTGCCAGCACCCGGCGGGGGGTAACTAATGAAAAACTGTTTTTT.

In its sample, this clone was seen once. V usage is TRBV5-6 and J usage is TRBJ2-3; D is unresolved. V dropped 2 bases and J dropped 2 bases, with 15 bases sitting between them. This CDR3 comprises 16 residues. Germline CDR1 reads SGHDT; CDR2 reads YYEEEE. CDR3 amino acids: CASSFGLWDNTDTQYF. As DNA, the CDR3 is TGTGCCAGCAGCTTTGGTTTGTGGGATAACACAGATACGCAGTATTTT.

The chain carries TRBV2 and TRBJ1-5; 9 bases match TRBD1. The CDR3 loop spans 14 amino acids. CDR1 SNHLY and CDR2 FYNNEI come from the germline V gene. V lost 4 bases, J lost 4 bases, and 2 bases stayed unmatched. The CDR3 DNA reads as TGTGCCAGCAGTGGTGACAGGGGGAATCAGCCCCAGCATTTT. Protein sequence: CASSGDRGNQPQHF.

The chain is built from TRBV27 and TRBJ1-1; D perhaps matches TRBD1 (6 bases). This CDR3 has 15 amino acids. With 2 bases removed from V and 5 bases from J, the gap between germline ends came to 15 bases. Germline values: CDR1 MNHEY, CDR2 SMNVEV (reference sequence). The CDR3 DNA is TGTGCCAGCAGTTTAAGGGGGGAAGTGAGGACTGAAGCTTTCTTT. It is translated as CASSLRGEVRTEAFF.

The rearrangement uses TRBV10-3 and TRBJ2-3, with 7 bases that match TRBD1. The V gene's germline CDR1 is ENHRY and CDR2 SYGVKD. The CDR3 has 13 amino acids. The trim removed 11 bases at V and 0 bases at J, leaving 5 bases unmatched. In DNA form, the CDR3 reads TGTGCCGCGCGACAGGGAAGCACAGATACGCAGTATTTT. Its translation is CAARQGSTDTQYF.

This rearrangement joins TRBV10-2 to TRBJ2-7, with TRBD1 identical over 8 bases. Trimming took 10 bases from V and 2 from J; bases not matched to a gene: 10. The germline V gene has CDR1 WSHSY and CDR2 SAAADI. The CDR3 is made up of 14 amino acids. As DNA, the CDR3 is TGCGCCATCATGGGGGCACAGGGGGCCTACGAGCAGTACTTC. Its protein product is CAIMGAQGAYEQYF.

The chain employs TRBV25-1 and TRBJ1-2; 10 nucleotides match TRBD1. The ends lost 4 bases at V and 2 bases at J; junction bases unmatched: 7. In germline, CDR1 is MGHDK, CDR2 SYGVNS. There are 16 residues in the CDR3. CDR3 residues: CASSASTGGGNYGYTF. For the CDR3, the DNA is TGTGCCAGCAGTGCCTCGACAGGGGGCGGAAACTATGGCTACACCTTC.

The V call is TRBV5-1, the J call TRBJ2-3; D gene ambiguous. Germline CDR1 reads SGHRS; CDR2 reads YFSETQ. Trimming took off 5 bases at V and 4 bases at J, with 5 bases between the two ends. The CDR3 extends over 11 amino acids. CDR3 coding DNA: TGCGCCAGCAGAGGCGCAGATACGCAGTATTTT. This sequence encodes CASRGADTQYF.

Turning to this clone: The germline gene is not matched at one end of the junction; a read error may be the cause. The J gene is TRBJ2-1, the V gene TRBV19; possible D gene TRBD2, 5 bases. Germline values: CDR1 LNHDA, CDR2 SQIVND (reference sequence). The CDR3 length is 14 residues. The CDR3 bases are TGTGCAAGTAAAGGTCGGGGAGATTACAATGAGCAGTTCTTC. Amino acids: CASKGRGDYNEQFF. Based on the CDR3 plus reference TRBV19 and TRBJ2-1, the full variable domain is DGGITQSPKYLFRKEGQNVTLSCEQNLNHDAMYWYRQDPGQGLRLIYYSQIVNDFQKGDIAEGYSVSREKKESFPLTVTSAQKNPTAFYLCASKGRGDYNEQFFGPGTRLTVL.

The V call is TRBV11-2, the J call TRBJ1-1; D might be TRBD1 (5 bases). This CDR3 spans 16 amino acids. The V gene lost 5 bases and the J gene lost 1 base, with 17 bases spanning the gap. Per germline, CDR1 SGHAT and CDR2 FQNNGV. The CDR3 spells CASSLRTLQSNTEAFF. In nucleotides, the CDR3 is TGTGCCAGCAGCCTTCGGACACTCCAATCGAACACTGAAGCTTTCTTT.